Below are 14 T cell receptor beta chains sequenced from a single sample in a study of metastatic and nonmetastatic thyroid tumors. MiXCR re-clonotyped the PCR reads for TCRdb. The top ten clones hold roughly 3% of a sample with tens of thousands of clones, roughly a sixth of them seen once. Every patient was untreated before thyroid surgery. The specimen sequenced was blood. The receptors were gathered from a female donor with papillary thyroid cancer or a benign thyroid nodule (not recorded which). Some clones in this sample may be carry-over from other donors' samples.

This clone was counted at least ten times. V usage is TRBV18 and J usage is TRBJ2-6, with D unclear. Germline-derived CDR1 and CDR2 are KGHSH and LQKENI. The CDR3 covers 15 residues. V dropped 2 bases and J dropped 2 bases, with 7 bases sitting between them. The CDR3 here is CASSPVRAGANVLTF. The CDR3 nucleotides read TGTGCCAGCTCACCAGTCCGGGCTGGGGCCAACGTCCTGACTTTC.

The V call is TRBV30, the J call TRBJ1-2; TRBD1 might be the D (6 bases). Germline V gene data show CDR1 as GTSNPN and CDR2 as SVGIG (reference sequence). The V gene lost 0 bases and the J gene lost 6 bases, with 8 bases spanning the gap. This CDR3 contains 12 residues. The CDR3 loop is CAWSVEGDGYTF. The CDR3 DNA follows: TGTGCCTGGAGTGTAGAGGGGGATGGCTACACCTTC.

This clone was counted many times. The chain joins TRBV19 to TRBJ2-3; D not certain. CDR1 is LNHDA, CDR2 SQIVND, per germline (reference sequence). This CDR3 is built from 14 residues. V was clipped by 5 bases and J by 6 bases, with 15 bases between them. The CDR3, as DNA: TGTGCCAGTAGTCTTCGGAAGTATGAGGATACGCAGTATTTT. Amino acid sequence: CASSLRKYEDTQYF.

Turning to this clone: A read error may be the cause here, since a much bigger clone is one base away. The chain is built from TRBV7-6 and TRBJ2-3; 9 bases fit TRBD2. The CDR3 loop spans 18 amino acids. Germline V gene data show CDR1 as SGHVS and CDR2 as FNYEAQ. V shed 7 bases and J 0 bases; nucleotides not matched to a gene: 14. In DNA, the CDR3 is TGTGCCAGCAACCCCTTCCGGGGCGGGAGGGAAAGCACAGATACGCAGTATTTT. Translating gives CASNPFRGGRESTDTQYF.

This clone was counted at least ten times. V and J are TRBV20-1 and TRBJ1-1, with D perhaps TRBD1 (6 bases). This CDR3 is built from 14 residues. V lost 5 bases and J 5 bases, leaving 18 bases between the germline ends. Germline V lookup: CDR1 DFQATT, CDR2 SNEGSKA (reference sequence). The CDR3 is CSALKGGARTEAFF. Written as DNA, the CDR3 is TGCAGTGCTCTTAAGGGGGGCGCGAGAACTGAAGCTTTCTTT.

The V call is TRBV18, the J call TRBJ2-7; possibly TRBD1 for D (6 bases). With 3 bases removed from V and 5 bases from J, the gap between germline ends came to 14 bases. The CDR3 runs 14 residues. Germline V CDR1 and CDR2: KGHSH, LQKENI. The CDR3 reads CASSPGHGNHEQYF. CDR3 nucleotide sequence: TGTGCCAGCTCACCGGGACATGGTAACCACGAGCAGTACTTC.

This clone has ten or more counts. The V and J genes are TRBV14 and TRBJ1-2; a possible D gene is TRBD1 (5 bases). Germline CDR1 is SGHDN and CDR2 is FVKESK. There are 15 residues in the CDR3. With 2 bases removed from V and 8 bases from J, the gap between germline ends came to 18 bases. CDR3 nucleotide sequence: TGTGCCAGCAGCCAAACAAAGGGCCCGGGGCCCGGCTACACCTTC. Protein sequence: CASSQTKGPGPGYTF.

Notes on this clone: One end of the junction does not line up with germline, which may come from a read error. This chain joins TRBV5-1 and TRBJ2-7; 13 bases fit TRBD2. Germline assignment: CDR1 SGHRS and CDR2 YFSETQ. This CDR3 is 16 amino acids long. CDR3 sequence: CAISDGTSGMTYEQYF. The CDR3 nucleotides are TGCGCCATCAGCGATGGGACTAGCGGGATGACCTACGAGCAGTACTTC.

This clone was counted at least ten times. The genes are TRBV12-3 or TRBV12-4 and TRBJ1-5, with 7 bases identical to TRBD1. J gave up 4 bases and V 4 bases, and 16 bases lay outside the gene matches. There are 18 residues in the CDR3. The CDR3 DNA sequence: TGTGCCAGCAGTTCCTTTCACTCGCTGGGACAGCCTAATCAGCCCCAGCATTTT. It specifies CASSSFHSLGQPNQPQHF.

The genes are TRBV7-8 and TRBJ2-2; 8 bases align to TRBD2. Germline V gene data show CDR1 as SGHVS and CDR2 as FQNEAQ. The CDR3 sequence is 15 residues long. The V and J ends lost 8 bases and 4 bases, in that order; junction bases with no gene match: 9. The CDR3 reads CASGVSGIGTGELFF. As DNA, the CDR3 is TGTGCCAGCGGGGTTAGCGGGATCGGCACCGGGGAGCTGTTTTTT. Filled out from reference TRBV7-8 and TRBJ2-2, the complete variable domain reads GAGVSQSPRYKVAKRGQDVALRCDPISGHVSLFWYQQALGQGPEFLTYFQNEAQLDKSGLPSDRFFAERPEGSVSTLKIQRTQQEDSAVYLCASGVSGIGTGELFFGEGSRLTVL.

This clone was seen repeatedly, ten times or more. One base away lies a much larger clone, so this may be a sequencing read error. This CDR3 is also generated by other DNA sequences in the sample. The rearrangement uses TRBV24-1 and TRBJ2-2, with D possibly TRBD1 on 5 matching bases. Germline CDR1 reads KGHDR; CDR2 reads SFDVKD. This CDR3 comprises 15 residues. Written as DNA, the CDR3 is TGCGCCACCAGCGTAGGGGAAAAGGACACCGGGGAGCTGTTTTTT. Its protein product is CATSVGEKDTGELFF.

The chain couples TRBV4-3 to TRBJ2-7; 13 bases fit TRBD2. Germline lookup yields CDR1 LGHNA and CDR2 YSLEER. V was clipped by 2 bases and J by 5 bases; unmatched bases: 9. The CDR3 length is 17 residues. The CDR3 sequence: CASSQSRTSGSINEQYF. The CDR3 region has the DNA TGCGCCAGCAGCCAATCAAGGACTAGCGGGAGCATCAACGAGCAGTACTTC.

This clone is medium-sized by share. This chain links TRBV6-5 with TRBJ1-6; 8 nucleotides match TRBD1. This CDR3 comprises 16 residues. Germline V lookup: CDR1 MNHEY, CDR2 SVGAGI. Trimming cost V 0 bases and J 10 bases; bases outside gene matches: 8. CDR3 in amino acids: CASSYSVQGARSPLHF. CDR3 nucleotides: TGTGCCAGCAGTTACTCGGTTCAGGGGGCGCGGTCACCCCTCCACTTT.

This clone was seen repeatedly, ten times or more. V is TRBV6-1 and J is TRBJ1-3, with TRBD1 as a possible D gene (6 bases). This CDR3 region has 15 residues. Between the trimmed V and J ends, which lost 6 bases and 0 bases, there was a span of 12 bases. Per germline, CDR1 MNHNS and CDR2 SASEGT. Here the CDR3 DNA reads TGTGCCAGCAGGGGGCCGACAGGCTCTGGAAACACCATATATTTT. Translated, it gives CASRGPTGSGNTIYF.